This TCR beta chain originates from a study of control samples from healthy donors and cancer patients. The CDR3 is made up of 13 amino acids. Trimming removed 5 bases at V and 3 bases at J, with 10 bases between. The repertoire was sequenced with immunoSEQ multiplex PCR; TCRdb's copy has only in-frame clones and lacks some. The sample records more than 95,000 clones, 70% to 90% being singletons. The sequencing sample was made of blood. This chain links TRBV12-3 or TRBV12-4 with TRBJ1-2, with D maybe TRBD1 (5 bases). The sequence was collected from a man between 60 and 70 years old in good health. The CDR3: CASSAGIDYGYTF. The CDR3 region has the DNA TGTGCCAGCAGTGCAGGGATCGACTATGGCTACACCTTC.